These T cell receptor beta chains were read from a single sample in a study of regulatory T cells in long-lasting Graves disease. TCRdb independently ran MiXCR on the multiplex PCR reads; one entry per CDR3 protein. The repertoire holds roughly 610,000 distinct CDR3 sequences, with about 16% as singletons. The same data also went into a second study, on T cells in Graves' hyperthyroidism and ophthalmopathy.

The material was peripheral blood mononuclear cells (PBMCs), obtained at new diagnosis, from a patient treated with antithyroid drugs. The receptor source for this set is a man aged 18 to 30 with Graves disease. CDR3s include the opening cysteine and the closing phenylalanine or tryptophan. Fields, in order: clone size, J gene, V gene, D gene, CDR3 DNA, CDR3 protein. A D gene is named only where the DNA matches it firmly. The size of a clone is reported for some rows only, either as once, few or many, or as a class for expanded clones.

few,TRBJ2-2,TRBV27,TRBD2,TGTGCCAGCAGTTTACTCCTAGCGGGAGGGCCGGTCAACACCGGGGAGCTGTTTTTT,CASSLLLAGGPVNTGELFF
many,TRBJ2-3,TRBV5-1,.,TGCGCCAGCAGCTTGTCTGTTAGCACAGATACGCAGTATTTT,CASSLSVSTDTQYF
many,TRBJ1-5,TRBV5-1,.,TGCGCCAGCAGCTTGGAGGCAGGACTAAATCAGCCCCAGCATTTT,CASSLEAGLNQPQHF
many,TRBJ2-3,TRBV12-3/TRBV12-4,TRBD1,TGTGCCAGCACCCGTCCGGGACAGGGGGCAATCTCAGATACGCAGTATTTT,CASTRPGQGAISDTQYF
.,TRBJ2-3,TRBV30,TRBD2,TGTGCCTGGACGGAAGAGGGACTAGCGGGAGGACTAAGCACAGATACGCAGTATTTT,CAWTEEGLAGGLSTDTQYF
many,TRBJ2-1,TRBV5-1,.,TGCGCCAGCAGCTTGGGTTCACAGTACAATGAGCAGTTCTTC,CASSLGSQYNEQFF
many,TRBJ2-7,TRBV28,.,TGTGCCAGCATGAACTTACCGAGCTCCTACGAGCAGTACTTC,CASMNLPSSYEQYF
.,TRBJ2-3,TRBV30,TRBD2,TGTGCCTGGAGTGGGGTGGGGACTAGCGGCGATACGCAGTATTTT,CAWSGVGTSGDTQYF
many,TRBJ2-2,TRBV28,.,TGTGCCAGCACTACACTGGGGGGCGGGGAGCTGTTTTTT,CASTTLGGGELFF
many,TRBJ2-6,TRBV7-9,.,TGTGCCAGCAGCTCTCAGGGATATGGGGCCAACGTCCTGACTTTC,CASSSQGYGANVLTF